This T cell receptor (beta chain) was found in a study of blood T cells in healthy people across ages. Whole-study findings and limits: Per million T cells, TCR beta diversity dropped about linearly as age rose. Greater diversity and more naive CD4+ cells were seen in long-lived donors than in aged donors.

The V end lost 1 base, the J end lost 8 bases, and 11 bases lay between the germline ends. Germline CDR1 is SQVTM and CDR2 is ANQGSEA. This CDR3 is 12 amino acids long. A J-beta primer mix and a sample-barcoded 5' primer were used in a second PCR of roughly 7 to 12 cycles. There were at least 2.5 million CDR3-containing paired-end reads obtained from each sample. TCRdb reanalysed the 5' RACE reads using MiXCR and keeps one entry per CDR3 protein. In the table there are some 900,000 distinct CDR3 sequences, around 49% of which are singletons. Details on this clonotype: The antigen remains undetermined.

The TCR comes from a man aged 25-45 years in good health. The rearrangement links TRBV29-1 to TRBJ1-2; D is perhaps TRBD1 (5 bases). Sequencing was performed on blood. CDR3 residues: CSVEGSSGGYTF. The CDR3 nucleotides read TGCAGCGTTGAAGGCAGCTCAGGGGGCTACACCTTC.